This T cell receptor (beta chain) emerged from a study of OX40 agonist ivuxolimab in advanced cancers. Study-level information: Among those treated, three patients had partial responses, one with hepatocellular carcinoma and two with cutaneous melanoma.

V was pared by 6 bases and J by 7 bases, with 19 bases between. Germline values: CDR1 SEHNR, CDR2 FQNEAQ (reference sequence). The CDR3 has 14 residues. Here immunoSEQ multiplex PCR was the method, and the copy in TCRdb shows in-frame clones only, minus some. The sample consists of more than 15,000 clones, roughly 70% of them appearing once. This TCR came from an adult with an advanced solid tumor such as melanoma, head and neck, liver or kidney cancer. The V gene is TRBV7-9, the J gene TRBJ2-7; D is uncertain. The sample consisted of CD4+ or CD8+ T cells sorted from blood, taken in a trial of the OX40 agonist ivuxolimab. CDR3 protein: CASSGEQRSTEQYF. The CDR3 DNA reads TGTGCCAGCAGTGGAGAACAGAGGAGTACTGAGCAGTACTTC.